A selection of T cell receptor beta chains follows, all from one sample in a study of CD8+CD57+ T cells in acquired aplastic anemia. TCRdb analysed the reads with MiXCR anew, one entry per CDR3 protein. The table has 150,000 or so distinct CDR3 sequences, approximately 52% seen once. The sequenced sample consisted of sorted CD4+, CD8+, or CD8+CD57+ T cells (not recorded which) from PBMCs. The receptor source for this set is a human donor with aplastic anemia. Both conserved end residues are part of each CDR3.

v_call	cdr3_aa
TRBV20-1	CSAGIREPRETQYF
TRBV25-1	CASGPHRASTGTQYF
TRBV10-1	CASSESIGVGGKYEQYF
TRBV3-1	CASSLVDRGDNEQFF
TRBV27	CASSLYTGRETSTDTQYF
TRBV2	CASREDRINYGYTF
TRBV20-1	CSAREGGGRDSYEQYF
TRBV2	CASSPDRVSGAFF
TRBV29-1	CSAVQAGEREQYF
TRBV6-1	CASRSPRGYTF
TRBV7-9	CASSFVSGGYQETQYF
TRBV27	CAIAGGDYNEQLF
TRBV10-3	CAPARWVFTVGEKLFF
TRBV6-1	CASSAYLGRNEKLFF
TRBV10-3	CAISDFTGGYGYTF
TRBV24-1	CATTESRYPSGELFF
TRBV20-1	CSASPGRLLVTQYF
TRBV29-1	CSVGRDRGLGEGYTF
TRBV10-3	CAISGSGGGNTEAFF
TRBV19	CASKTGIREMTEAFF
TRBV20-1	CSAELNWDGYTF
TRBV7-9	CASSLAGQGLYGYTF
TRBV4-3	CASSQDRASGGQQFF
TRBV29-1	CSVGQGPTDTQYF
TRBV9	CASSTGTRWGLTYEQYF
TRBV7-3	CASSATGGQRDTQYF
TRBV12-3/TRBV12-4	CASRKGLLVATNEKLFF
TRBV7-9	CASSFGQESSPLHF
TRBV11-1	CASSYRSGGEAFF
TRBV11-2	CASSSQQGRNNSPLHF
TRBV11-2	CASSQGLAGGRLDTQYF
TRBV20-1	CSASQGSGDTQYF
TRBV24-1	CATSEKNPLQDRYTF
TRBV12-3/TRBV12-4	CASSPLMGGPSGELFF
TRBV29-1	CSVVGSNSPLHF
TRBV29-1	CSVESGRGQPQHF
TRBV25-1	CASSGTGSKNSYNSPLHF
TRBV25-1	CASSGGGTSLREQFF
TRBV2	CATVSPLRGGYTF
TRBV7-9	CASTWLEGASGNTIYF
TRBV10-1	CASSDTGEGTDTQYF
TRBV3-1	CASSQESGGSYNEQFF
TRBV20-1	CSADDGYYGYTF
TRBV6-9	CASSSSSSRDTNSYNEQFF
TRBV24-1	CATSEGDSNSPLHF
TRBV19	CASIGLNTEAFF
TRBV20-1	CSARDWRGAYEQYF
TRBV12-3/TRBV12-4	CASSPTRDRGTPLHF
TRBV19	CASSQSTPPHNEQLF
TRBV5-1	CASSFTPQPTESQHF
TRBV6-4	CASSVSGDTGELFF
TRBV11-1	CASSPRLVGGARGEKLFF
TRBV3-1	CASSQDQGTGMYEQYF
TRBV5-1	CASSPMGQAMNTEAFF
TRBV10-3	CAISSPEGRGTEAFF
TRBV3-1	CASSQRDRMNTEAFF
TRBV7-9	CASSLGNRGSYEQYF
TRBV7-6	CASSETGNTEALF
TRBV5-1	CASSLKGRSSYEQYF